This TCR beta chain emerged from a study of CXCR3-negative and CXCR3-positive naive CD8 T cells. cDNA libraries for TRB were generated by 5' RACE incorporating UMI labels. TCRdb re-called the 5' RACE reads; one entry per CDR3 protein, DNA not given. Its clone listing holds 50,000 to 55,000 distinct CDR3 sequences. As concerns this clonotype: No antigen is known for it.

The CDR3 contains 18 residues. Germline lookup yields CDR1 SGHRS and CDR2 YFSETQ. The study's findings and limits: TRBV-TRBJ usage matched between naive CXCR3-negative and CXCR3-positive cells but not between memory cells. Both naive subsets showed comparably high diversity, and memory CD8+ cells showed much lower diversity.

The chain has TRBV5-1 and TRBJ2-7; without DNA, the TCRdb call of TRBD2 cannot be checked. Input material: naive CXCR3- CD8+ T cells from blood. Subset given: CD45RO-CCR7+CD27+CD95- naive CD8+ T cells lacking CXCR3 (TNR3-). The origin of this receptor is a human donor in good health. Some clones in this sample may be carry-over from other donors' samples. This chain's CDR3 is CASSLFGSGPSSSYEQYF.